The rows below give T cell receptor beta chains drawn from one sample of a study of T cell repertoires in cytomegalovirus infection. A single record per CDR3 protein comes from TCRdb applying MiXCR to the reads. The sample yields approximately 700,000 distinct CDR3 sequences, 35% to 40% seen once. The specimen was PBMCs. Receptors were obtained from a human donor in good health (CMV status not recorded). Some clones in this sample may be carry-over from other donors' samples. The CDR3 runs from the conserved cysteine through the conserved F or W. Each record gives: V gene, clone size, J gene, CDR3 length, D gene, CDR3 DNA, CDR3 protein. D genes are given only for firm matches. Not all rows give a size; the values are once, few, many and, for expanded clones, a class.

TRBV6-1	.	TRBJ2-1	14	.	TGTGCCTGGGGGCGGACGGAGCCCCACAATGAGCAGTTCTTC	CAWGRTEPHNEQFF
TRBV6-6	.	TRBJ1-3	16	.	TGTGCCAGCAGTACCACAGGTTTGGGTCCTGGAAACACCATATATTTT	CASSTTGLGPGNTIYF
TRBV4-1	few	TRBJ1-6	16	TRBD1	TGCGCCAGCAGCCAGATTGGGACAGCCACTAATTCACCCCTCCACTTT	CASSQIGTATNSPLHF
TRBV7-6	.	TRBJ1-4	15	TRBD1	TGTGCCAGCAGCCGCAAGGACAGGGGAGACGAAAAACTGTTTTTT	CASSRKDRGDEKLFF
TRBV6-6	few	TRBJ2-7	11	.	TGTGCCAGCCTCCAGCGGGACGAGCAGTACTTC	CASLQRDEQYF
TRBV27	.	TRBJ2-7	15	TRBD2	TGTGCCAGCAGCCCCTCAGCGGGAGGGCCGGATGAGCAGTACTTC	CASSPSAGGPDEQYF
TRBV7-2	few	TRBJ1-2	12	TRBD1	TGTGCCAGCAGTCCGACAGGGGACGGCTACACCTTC	CASSPTGDGYTF
TRBV5-1	few	TRBJ2-1	14	.	TGCGCCAGCAGCTCAGGACAGCTTAGAGGTGAGCAGTTCTTC	CASSSGQLRGEQFF
TRBV7-9	many	TRBJ2-5	14	.	TGTGCCAGCCGTCCTACCTTGGGCGTAGAGACCCAGTACTTC	CASRPTLGVETQYF
TRBV19	few	TRBJ1-1	16	TRBD1	TGTGCCAGTAGTCCAACTCCCGGGACAGGGTCAACTGAAGCTTTCTTT	CASSPTPGTGSTEAFF
TRBV27	many	TRBJ2-1	14	.	TGTGCCAGCAGTTTAGGACAGCTATACAATGAGCAGTTCTTC	CASSLGQLYNEQFF
TRBV20-1	few	TRBJ2-3	12	.	TGCAGTGCTTCCATCTCAGCAGATACGCAGTATTTT	CSASISADTQYF
TRBV6-5	few	TRBJ1-6	20	.	TGTGCCAGCAGTTACTCGAGGCCCTCGCCAGGGACCTCGTATAATTCACCCCTCCACTTT	CASSYSRPSPGTSYNSPLHF
TRBV20-1	few	TRBJ2-7	13	TRBD1	TGCAGTGCTGGGGACAGGGGGAACTACGAGCAGTACTTC	CSAGDRGNYEQYF
TRBV5-5	.	TRBJ2-1	15	.	TGTGCCAGCAGCTTGGGGGGAAACTATAACAATGAGCAGTTCTTC	CASSLGGNYNNEQFF
TRBV6-1	few	TRBJ2-2	16	TRBD2	TGTGCCAGCAGTCCACCGACTAGCGGGAGGGCCGGGGGTCTGTTTTTT	CASSPPTSGRAGGLFF
TRBV7-2	many	TRBJ2-7	13	TRBD2	TGTGCCAGCAGCCCGAGGTCGGGAGGGGATTGGTACTTC	CASSPRSGGDWYF
TRBV20-1	.	TRBJ2-1	15	TRBD2	TGCAGTGCTAGTAAGAGGACTAGCGGGTTAAATGAGCAGTTCTTC	CSASKRTSGLNEQFF
TRBV20-1	.	TRBJ1-3	15	.	TGCAGTGCCCCAACGGGGGGGAGCTCTGGAAACACCATATATTTT	CSAPTGGSSGNTIYF
TRBV12-3/TRBV12-4	.	TRBJ2-3	17	TRBD2	TGTGCCAGCAGCCACTCCCCAATAGCGGGGGGCACAGATACGCAGTATTTT	CASSHSPIAGGTDTQYF
TRBV3-1	.	TRBJ2-7	13	.	TGTGCCAGCAGCCAAGCGGACTCCTACGAGCAGTACTTC	CASSQADSYEQYF
TRBV6-1	many	TRBJ2-6	14	.	TGTGCCAGCAGTGAGTCCTACAGGGTATACGTCCTGACTTTC	CASSESYRVYVLTF
TRBV28	once	TRBJ2-6	14	TRBD1	TGTGCCAGCAGCCTCGGACAGGGGGCGGGTGTCCTGACTTTC	CASSLGQGAGVLTF
TRBV12-3/TRBV12-4	.	TRBJ2-6	18	.	TGTGCCAGCAGTTTCCCCAGGGGCAGGGGCTCTGGGGCCAACGTCCTGACTTTC	CASSFPRGRGSGANVLTF
TRBV5-1	.	TRBJ2-7	15	TRBD1	TGCGCCAGCAGCTTCCAGGGACAGGGGGCCTACGAGCAGTACTTC	CASSFQGQGAYEQYF
TRBV2	once	TRBJ1-5	15	.	TGTGCCAGCAGTAATCCGGACACGGGCAATCAGCCCCAGCATTTT	CASSNPDTGNQPQHF
TRBV12-3/TRBV12-4	.	TRBJ2-1	15	TRBD1	TGTGCCAGCAGTACCCGGGGGACAGGGCCCAATGAGCAGTTCTTC	CASSTRGTGPNEQFF
TRBV28	.	TRBJ2-7	14	.	TGTGCCAGCAGGCCCGCCGGGGCTAGCTACGAGCAGTACTTC	CASRPAGASYEQYF
TRBV7-6	many	TRBJ2-7	14	.	TGTGCCAGCAGCGTACAGGGTAACCCCTACGAGCAGTACTTC	CASSVQGNPYEQYF
TRBV12-3/TRBV12-4	many	TRBJ2-5	13	.	TGTGCCAGCAGTTTCGGCAGGGTGGAGACCCAGTACTTC	CASSFGRVETQYF
TRBV9	.	TRBJ2-2	15	.	TGTGCCAGCAGCGCGAACCCCAAGGGACCCGGGGAGCTGTTTTTT	CASSANPKGPGELFF
TRBV5-6	few	TRBJ2-3	16	TRBD1	TGTGCCAGCCAGCGTTACCACAGGGGAATCACAGATACGCAGTATTTT	CASQRYHRGITDTQYF
TRBV11-2	few	TRBJ2-7	14	TRBD2	TGTGCCAGCAGCACAGGGACTAGCGGGGGCGAGCAGTACTTC	CASSTGTSGGEQYF
TRBV7-2	many	TRBJ1-1	15	.	TGTGCCAGCAGCTTAGTCTCAGGGACCATCGGTGAAGCTTTCTTT	CASSLVSGTIGEAFF
TRBV28	.	TRBJ2-1	15	.	TGTGCCAGCAGTGATCCAGGAAGCTCCTACAATGAGCAGTTCTTC	CASSDPGSSYNEQFF
TRBV6-2/TRBV6-3	.	TRBJ2-2	14	TRBD1	TGTGCCACCAGGCCCAGGGGGAGTTCCGGGGAGCTGTTTTTT	CATRPRGSSGELFF
TRBV5-1	.	TRBJ2-1	16	TRBD2	TGCGCCAGCAGCTCTGTGAGCGGGGGCTCCTACAATGAGCAGTTCTTC	CASSSVSGGSYNEQFF
TRBV6-1	many	TRBJ2-3	12	.	TGTGCCAGCGGGAGATTCACAGATACGCAGTATTTT	CASGRFTDTQYF
TRBV9	few	TRBJ2-2	15	.	TGTGCCAGCAGCGTAGAACTCTATAACACCGGGGAGCTGTTTTTT	CASSVELYNTGELFF
TRBV11-1	.	TRBJ1-2	14	.	TGTGCCAGCAGCCCACAGGGTCCCCACTATGGCTACACCTTC	CASSPQGPHYGYTF
TRBV7-6	.	TRBJ1-1	16	.	TGTGCCAGCAGCTTATTAAGGGGCGCCGAAAGCACTGAAGCTTTCTTT	CASSLLRGAESTEAFF
TRBV4-1	many	TRBJ2-1	17	.	TGCGCCAGCAGCCAAGATCTTGGGCAGGGGTGGTCCAATGAGCAGTTCTTC	CASSQDLGQGWSNEQFF
TRBV7-8	few	TRBJ1-1	14	.	TGTGCCAGCAGCTCCCAACCGGGAGGAACTGAAGCTTTCTTT	CASSSQPGGTEAFF
TRBV6-6	.	TRBJ2-1	18	TRBD2	TGTGCCAGCAGTGAGAAGCGGCTAGCGGGGGGGGGGTACGGTGAGCAGTTCTTC	CASSEKRLAGGGYGEQFF
TRBV7-6	few	TRBJ1-1	14	.	TGTGCCAGCAGTTACAGCTTATCGAACACTGAAGCTTTCTTT	CASSYSLSNTEAFF
TRBV6-1	.	TRBJ2-2	14	.	TGTGCCAGCGACGGGATAGTTTGGGCCGGGGAGCTGTTTTTT	CASDGIVWAGELFF
TRBV11-2	.	TRBJ1-3	16	TRBD1	TGTGCCAGCAGCTCCTTCGACAGGGGTCGTCGAAACACCATATATTTT	CASSSFDRGRRNTIYF
TRBV28	few	TRBJ1-1	13	TRBD1	TGTGCCAGCAGTTTCCGACAGGGGTCTGAAGCTTTCTTT	CASSFRQGSEAFF
TRBV7-2	many	TRBJ1-3	15	.	TGTGCCAGCAGCTTTGAAGGGGGGAAGGGAAACACCATATATTTT	CASSFEGGKGNTIYF
TRBV7-8	many	TRBJ2-7	17	.	TGTGCCAGCAGCTTAGTTTGGAAGCCAGGGACCACCTACGAGCAGTACTTC	CASSLVWKPGTTYEQYF
TRBV7-9	.	TRBJ1-1	14	.	TGTGCCAGCAGCCCTCCGGTAGTGTCCACTGAAGCTTTCTTT	CASSPPVVSTEAFF
TRBV12-3/TRBV12-4	few	TRBJ1-3	12	.	TGTGCCAGCGGACCTGGGGGAAACACCATATATTTT	CASGPGGNTIYF
TRBV10-3	.	TRBJ2-1	13	TRBD2	TGTGCCATCAGTGGACTAGCGGGAGGTGAGGAGTTATTC	CAISGLAGGEELF
TRBV19	.	TRBJ1-2	14	TRBD1	TGTGCCAGTAGTTTGACAGGGAGGTCCTATGGCTACACCTTC	CASSLTGRSYGYTF
TRBV29-1	.	TRBJ1-1	16	.	TGCAGCGTTGAAGATGGGTACGGGGGTGCAGTCACTGAAGCTTTCTTT	CSVEDGYGGAVTEAFF